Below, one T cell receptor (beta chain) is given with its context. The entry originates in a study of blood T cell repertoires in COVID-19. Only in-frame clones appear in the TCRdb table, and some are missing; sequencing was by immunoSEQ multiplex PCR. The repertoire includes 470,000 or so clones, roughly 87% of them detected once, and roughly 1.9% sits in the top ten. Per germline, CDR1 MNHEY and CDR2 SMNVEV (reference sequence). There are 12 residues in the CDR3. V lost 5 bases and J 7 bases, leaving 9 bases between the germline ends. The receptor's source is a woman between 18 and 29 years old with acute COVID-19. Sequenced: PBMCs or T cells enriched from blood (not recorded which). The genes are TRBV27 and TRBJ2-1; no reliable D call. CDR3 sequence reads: CASSEDRNEQFF. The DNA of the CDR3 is TGTGCCAGCAGTGAAGATCGGAATGAGCAGTTCTTC.